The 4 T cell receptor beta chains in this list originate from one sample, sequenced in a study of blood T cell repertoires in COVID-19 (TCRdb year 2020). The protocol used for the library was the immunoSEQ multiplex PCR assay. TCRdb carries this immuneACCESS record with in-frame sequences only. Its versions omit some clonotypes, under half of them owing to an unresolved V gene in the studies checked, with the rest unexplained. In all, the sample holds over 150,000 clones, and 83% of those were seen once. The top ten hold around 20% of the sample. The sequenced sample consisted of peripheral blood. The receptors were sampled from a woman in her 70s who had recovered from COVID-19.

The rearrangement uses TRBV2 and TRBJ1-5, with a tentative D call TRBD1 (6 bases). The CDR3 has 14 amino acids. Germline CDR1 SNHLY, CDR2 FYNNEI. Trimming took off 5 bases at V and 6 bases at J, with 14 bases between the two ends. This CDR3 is CASSPGQLGQPQHF. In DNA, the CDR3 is TGTGCCAGCAGTCCCGGACAGCTCGGTCAGCCCCAGCATTTT.

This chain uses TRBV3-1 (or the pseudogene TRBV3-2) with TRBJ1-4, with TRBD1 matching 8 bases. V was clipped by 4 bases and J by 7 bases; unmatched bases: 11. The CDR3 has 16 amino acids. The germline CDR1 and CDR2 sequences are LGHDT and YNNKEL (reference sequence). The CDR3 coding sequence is TGTGCCAGCAGCCCCCCTAACAGGGGGTATAGTGAAAAACTGTTTTTT. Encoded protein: CASSPPNRGYSEKLFF.

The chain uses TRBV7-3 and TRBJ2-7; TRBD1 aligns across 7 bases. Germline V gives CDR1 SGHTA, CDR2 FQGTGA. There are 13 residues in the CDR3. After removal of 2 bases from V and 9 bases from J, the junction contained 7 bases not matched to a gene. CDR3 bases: TGTGCCAGCAGCTTAGGCCCAGGGGGTCCGCAGTACTTC. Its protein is CASSLGPGGPQYF.

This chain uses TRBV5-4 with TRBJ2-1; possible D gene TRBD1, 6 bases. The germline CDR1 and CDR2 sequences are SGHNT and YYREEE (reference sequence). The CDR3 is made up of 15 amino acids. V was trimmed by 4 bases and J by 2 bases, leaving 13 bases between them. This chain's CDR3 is CASSPPQGTYNEQFF. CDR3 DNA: TGTGCCAGCAGCCCCCCCCAGGGGACCTACAATGAGCAGTTCTTC.